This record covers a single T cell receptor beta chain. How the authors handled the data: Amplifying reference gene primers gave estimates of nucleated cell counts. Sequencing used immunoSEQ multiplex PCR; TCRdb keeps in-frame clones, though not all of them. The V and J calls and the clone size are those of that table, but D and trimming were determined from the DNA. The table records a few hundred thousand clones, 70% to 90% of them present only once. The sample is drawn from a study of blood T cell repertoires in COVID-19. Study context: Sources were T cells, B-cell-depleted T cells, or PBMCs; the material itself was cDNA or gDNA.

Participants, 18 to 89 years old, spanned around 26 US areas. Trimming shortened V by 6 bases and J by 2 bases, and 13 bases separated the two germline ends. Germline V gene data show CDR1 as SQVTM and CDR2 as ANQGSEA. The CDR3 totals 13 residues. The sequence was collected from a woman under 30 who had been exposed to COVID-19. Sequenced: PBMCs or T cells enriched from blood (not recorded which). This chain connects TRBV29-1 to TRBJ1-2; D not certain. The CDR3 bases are TGCAGCGTCGAGGACGGGAAGAACTATGGCTACACCTTC. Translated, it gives CSVEDGKNYGYTF.